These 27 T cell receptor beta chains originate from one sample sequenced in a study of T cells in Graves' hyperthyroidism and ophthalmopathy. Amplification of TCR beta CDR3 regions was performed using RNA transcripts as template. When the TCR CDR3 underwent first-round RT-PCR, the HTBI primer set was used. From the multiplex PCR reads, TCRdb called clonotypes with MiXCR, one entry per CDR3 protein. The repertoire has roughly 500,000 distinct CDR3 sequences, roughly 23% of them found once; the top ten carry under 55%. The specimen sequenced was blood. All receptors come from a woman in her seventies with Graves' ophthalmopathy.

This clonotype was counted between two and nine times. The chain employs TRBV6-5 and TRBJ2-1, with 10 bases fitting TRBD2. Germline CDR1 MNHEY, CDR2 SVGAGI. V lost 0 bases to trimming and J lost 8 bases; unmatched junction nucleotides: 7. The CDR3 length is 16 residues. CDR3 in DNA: TGTGCCAGCAGTTACTCGAAAAGCGGGAGGGGGTATGAGCAGTTCTTC. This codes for CASSYSKSGRGYEQFF.

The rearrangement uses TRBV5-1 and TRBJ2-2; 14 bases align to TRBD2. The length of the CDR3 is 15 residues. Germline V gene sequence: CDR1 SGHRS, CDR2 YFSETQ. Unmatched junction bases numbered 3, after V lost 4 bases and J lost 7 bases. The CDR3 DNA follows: TGCGCCAGCAGCCAGGGACTAGCGGGAGACGGGGAGCTGTTTTTT. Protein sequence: CASSQGLAGDGELFF.

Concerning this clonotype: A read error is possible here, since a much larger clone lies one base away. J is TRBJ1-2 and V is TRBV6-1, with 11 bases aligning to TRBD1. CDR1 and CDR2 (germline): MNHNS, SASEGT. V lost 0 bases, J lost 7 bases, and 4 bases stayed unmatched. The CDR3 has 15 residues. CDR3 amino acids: CASSEARTGGCGYTF. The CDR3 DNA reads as TGTGCCAGCAGTGAAGCAAGGACAGGGGGCTGTGGCTACACCTTC.

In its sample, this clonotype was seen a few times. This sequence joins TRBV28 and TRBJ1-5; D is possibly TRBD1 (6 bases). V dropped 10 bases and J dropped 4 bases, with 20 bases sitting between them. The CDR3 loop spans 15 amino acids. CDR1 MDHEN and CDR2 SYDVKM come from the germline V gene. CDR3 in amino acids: CAIHPGTITNQPQHF. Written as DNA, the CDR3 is TGTGCCATCCACCCTGGGACAATCACGAATCAGCCCCAGCATTTT.

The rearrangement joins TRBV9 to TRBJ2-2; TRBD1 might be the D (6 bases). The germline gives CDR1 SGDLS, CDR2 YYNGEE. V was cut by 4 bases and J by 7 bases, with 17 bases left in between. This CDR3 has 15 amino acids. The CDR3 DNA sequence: TGTGCCAGCAGCCAATATGGCAGAGGGGGCGGGGAGCTGTTTTTT. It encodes CASSQYGRGGGELFF.

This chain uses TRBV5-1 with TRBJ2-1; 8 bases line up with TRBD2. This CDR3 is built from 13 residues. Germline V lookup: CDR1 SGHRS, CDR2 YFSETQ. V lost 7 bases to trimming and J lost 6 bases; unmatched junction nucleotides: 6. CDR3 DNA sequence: TGCGCCAGCGGGCTCCTAGCGGGCAATGAGCAGTTCTTC. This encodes CASGLLAGNEQFF.

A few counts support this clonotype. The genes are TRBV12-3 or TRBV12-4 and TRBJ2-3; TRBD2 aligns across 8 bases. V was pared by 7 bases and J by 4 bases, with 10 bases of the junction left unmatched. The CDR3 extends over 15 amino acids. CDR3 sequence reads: CASILSSGRSDTQYF. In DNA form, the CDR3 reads TGTGCCAGCATCCTATCAAGCGGGAGATCAGATACGCAGTATTTT.

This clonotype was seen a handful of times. The CDR3 protein is CASSLTGTSGTEQYF. As DNA, the CDR3 is TGTGCCAGCAGCTTAACCGGGACTAGCGGGACCGAGCAGTACTTC. J is TRBJ2-7 and V is TRBV13; the match to TRBD2 covers 13 bases. With V trimmed by 2 bases and J by 6 bases, 4 bases remained unmatched. In germline, CDR1 is PRHDT, CDR2 FYEKMQ (reference sequence). The CDR3 consists of 15 residues.

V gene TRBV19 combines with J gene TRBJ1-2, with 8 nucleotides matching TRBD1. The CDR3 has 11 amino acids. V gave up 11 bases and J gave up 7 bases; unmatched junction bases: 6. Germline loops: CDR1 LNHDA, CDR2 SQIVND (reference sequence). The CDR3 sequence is CAAETGVGYTF. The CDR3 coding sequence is TGTGCCGCAGAGACAGGGGTTGGCTACACCTTC.

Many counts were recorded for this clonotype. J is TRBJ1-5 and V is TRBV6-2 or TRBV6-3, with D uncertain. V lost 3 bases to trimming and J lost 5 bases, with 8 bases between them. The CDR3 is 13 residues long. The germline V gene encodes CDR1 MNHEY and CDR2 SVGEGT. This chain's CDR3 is CASSYRVYQPQHF. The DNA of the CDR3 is TGTGCCAGCAGTTATCGGGTTTATCAGCCCCAGCATTTT.

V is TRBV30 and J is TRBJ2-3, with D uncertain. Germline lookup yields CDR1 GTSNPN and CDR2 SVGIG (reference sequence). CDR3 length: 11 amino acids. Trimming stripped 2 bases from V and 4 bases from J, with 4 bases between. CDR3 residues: CAWSISDTQYF. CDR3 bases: TGTGCCTGGAGTATATCAGATACGCAGTATTTT.

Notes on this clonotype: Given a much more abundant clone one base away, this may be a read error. CDR3 nucleotide sequence: TGTGCCAGCAGTGCTCCGCTCTTAGGCCTGAACACTGAAGCTGTCTTT. Encoded protein: CASSAPLLGLNTEAVF. The chain links TRBV6-1 to TRBJ1-1; no reliable D call. CDR1 and CDR2 from the germline V gene are MNHNS and SASEGT. The CDR3 extends over 16 amino acids.

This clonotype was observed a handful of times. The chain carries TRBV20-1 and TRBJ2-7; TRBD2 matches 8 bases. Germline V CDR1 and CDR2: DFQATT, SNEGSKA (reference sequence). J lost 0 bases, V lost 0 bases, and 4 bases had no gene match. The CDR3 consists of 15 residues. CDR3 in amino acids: CSARDWREVSYEQYF. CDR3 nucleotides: TGCAGTGCTAGAGATTGGCGGGAGGTCTCCTACGAGCAGTACTTC.

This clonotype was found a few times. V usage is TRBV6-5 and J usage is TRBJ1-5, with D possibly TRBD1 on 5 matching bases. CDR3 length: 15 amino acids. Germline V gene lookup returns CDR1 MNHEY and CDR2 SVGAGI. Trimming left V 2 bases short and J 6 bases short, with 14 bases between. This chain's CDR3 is CASSYRGGGGQPQHF. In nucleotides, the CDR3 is TGTGCCAGCAGTTACCGGGGGGGAGGCGGTCAGCCCCAGCATTTT.

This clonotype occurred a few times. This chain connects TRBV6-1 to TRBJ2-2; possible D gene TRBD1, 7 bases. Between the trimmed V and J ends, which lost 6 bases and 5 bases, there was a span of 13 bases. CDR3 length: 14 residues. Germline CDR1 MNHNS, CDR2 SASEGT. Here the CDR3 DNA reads TGTGCCAGCAGGGAGGGGGCGGTTACCGGGGAGCTGTTTTTT. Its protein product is CASREGAVTGELFF.

The CDR3 bases are TGTGCCAGCAGCCCTACTCCGGATCAGCCCCAGCATTTT. Translation gives CASSPTPDQPQHF. This rearrangement joins TRBV5-4 to TRBJ1-5; D is uncertain. The CDR3 is 13 residues long. Germline V CDR1 and CDR2: SGHNT, YYREEE (reference sequence). The germline V and J ends were trimmed by 4 bases and 5 bases, with 10 bases remaining between them.

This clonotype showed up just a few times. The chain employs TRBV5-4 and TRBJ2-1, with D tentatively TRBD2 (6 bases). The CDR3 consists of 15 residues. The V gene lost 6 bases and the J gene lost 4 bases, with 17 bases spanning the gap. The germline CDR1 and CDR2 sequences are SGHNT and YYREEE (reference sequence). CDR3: CASTPEAGLYNEQFF. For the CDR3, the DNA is TGTGCCAGCACCCCGGAGGCGGGACTTTACAATGAGCAGTTCTTC.

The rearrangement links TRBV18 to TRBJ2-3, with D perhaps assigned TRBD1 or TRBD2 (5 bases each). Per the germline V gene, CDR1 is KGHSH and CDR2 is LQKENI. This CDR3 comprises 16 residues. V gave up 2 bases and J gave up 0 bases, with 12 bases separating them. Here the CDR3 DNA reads TGTGCCAGCTCACCAGACCGGGACCGGAGCACAGATACGCAGTATTTT. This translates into CASSPDRDRSTDTQYF. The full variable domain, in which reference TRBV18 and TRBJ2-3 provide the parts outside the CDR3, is NAGVMQNPRHLVRRRGQEARLRCSPMKGHSHVYWYRQLPEEGLKFMVYLQKENIIDESGMPKERFSAEFPKEGPSILRIQQVVRGDSAAYFCASSPDRDRSTDTQYFGPGTRLTVL.

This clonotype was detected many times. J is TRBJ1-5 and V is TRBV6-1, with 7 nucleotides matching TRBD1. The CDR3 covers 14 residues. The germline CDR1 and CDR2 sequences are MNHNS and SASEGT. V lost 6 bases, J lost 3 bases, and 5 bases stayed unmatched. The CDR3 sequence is CASSSDRSNQPQHF. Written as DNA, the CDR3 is TGTGCCAGCAGCTCGGACAGGTCCAATCAGCCCCAGCATTTT.

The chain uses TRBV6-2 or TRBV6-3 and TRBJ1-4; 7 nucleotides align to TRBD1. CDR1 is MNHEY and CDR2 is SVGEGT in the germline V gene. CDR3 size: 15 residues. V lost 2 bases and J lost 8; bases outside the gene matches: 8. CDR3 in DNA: TGTGCCAGCAGTTACCTACCGACAGGGCGGGAAAAACTGTTTTTT. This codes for CASSYLPTGREKLFF.

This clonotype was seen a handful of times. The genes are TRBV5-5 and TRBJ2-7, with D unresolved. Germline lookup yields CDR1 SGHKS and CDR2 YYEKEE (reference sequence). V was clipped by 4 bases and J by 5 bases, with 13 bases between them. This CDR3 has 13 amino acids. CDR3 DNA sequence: TGTGCCAGCAGCACCAATACTATCCACGAGCAGTACTTC. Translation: CASSTNTIHEQYF.

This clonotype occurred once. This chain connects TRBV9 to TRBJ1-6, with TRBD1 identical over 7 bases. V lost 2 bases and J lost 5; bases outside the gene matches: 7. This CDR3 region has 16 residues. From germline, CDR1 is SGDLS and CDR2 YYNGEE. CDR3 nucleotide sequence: TGTGCCAGCAGCGTGGAAACAGGGGCGAATAATTCACCCCTCCACTTT. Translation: CASSVETGANNSPLHF.

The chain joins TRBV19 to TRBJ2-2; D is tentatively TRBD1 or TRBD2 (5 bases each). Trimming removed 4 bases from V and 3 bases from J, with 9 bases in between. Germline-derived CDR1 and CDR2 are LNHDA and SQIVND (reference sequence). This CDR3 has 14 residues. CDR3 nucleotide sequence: TGTGCCAGTAGTAGGGGACGGGACACCGGGGAGCTGTTTTTT. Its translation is CASSRGRDTGELFF.

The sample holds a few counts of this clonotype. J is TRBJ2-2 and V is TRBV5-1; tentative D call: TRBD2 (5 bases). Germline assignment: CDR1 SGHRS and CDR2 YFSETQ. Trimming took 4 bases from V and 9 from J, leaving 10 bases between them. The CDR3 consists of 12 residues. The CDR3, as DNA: TGCGCCAGCAGCCCCCGGACTTGGGAGCTGTTTTTT. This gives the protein CASSPRTWELFF.

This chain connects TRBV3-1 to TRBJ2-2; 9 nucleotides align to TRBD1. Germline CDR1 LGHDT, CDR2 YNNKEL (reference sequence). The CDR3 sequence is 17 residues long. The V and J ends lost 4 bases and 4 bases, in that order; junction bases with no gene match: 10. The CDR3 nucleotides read TGTGCCAGCAGCCGACAAACAGGGGGCCGTGGCACCGGGGAGCTGTTTTTT. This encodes CASSRQTGGRGTGELFF.

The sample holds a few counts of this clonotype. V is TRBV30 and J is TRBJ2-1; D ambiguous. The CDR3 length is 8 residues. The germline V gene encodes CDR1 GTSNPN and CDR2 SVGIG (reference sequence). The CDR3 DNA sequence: TGTGCGTACAATGAGCAGTTCTTC. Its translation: CAYNEQFF.

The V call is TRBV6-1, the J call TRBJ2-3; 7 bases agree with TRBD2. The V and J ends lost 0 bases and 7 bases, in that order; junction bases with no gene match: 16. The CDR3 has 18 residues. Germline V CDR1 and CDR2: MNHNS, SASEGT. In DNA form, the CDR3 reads TGTGCCAGCAGTGAAGCGCTTGGCGGGAGTGCTTACGGGAATACGCAGTATTTT. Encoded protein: CASSEALGGSAYGNTQYF.